A single sample is the source of the 25 T cell receptor beta chains below, sequenced in a study of T-cell reconstitution after alpha-beta-depleted transplantation in children. A library of TCRbeta sequences, prepared with unique molecular identifiers, was generated. TCRdb re-called the PCR reads through MiXCR, storing one row per CDR3 protein. The sample has around 340,000 distinct CDR3 sequences, 10% to 15% seen once. Sample: PBMCs, taken from the stem cell graft. The receptors were gathered from a human donor who donated a stem cell graft to a child with Fanconi anemia.

This clonotype was counted ten times or more. The chain has TRBV7-8 and TRBJ2-2; 11 nucleotides match TRBD1. CDR1 SGHVS and CDR2 FQNEAQ come from the germline V gene. The CDR3 consists of 16 residues. Trimming removed 5 bases from V and 1 base from J; junction bases left unmatched: 3. CDR3 in DNA: TGTGCCAGCAGCAAGGGGACAGGGGGGAACACCGGGGAGCTGTTTTTT. It yields the protein CASSKGTGGNTGELFF.

This clonotype was observed at least ten times. The chain is built from TRBV20-1 and TRBJ2-7, with D tentatively TRBD1 (6 bases). The germline V gene has CDR1 DFQATT and CDR2 SNEGSKA (reference sequence). V lost 7 bases and J 0 bases, leaving 16 bases between the germline ends. The CDR3 contains 14 residues. The CDR3 protein is CSVLKTGSSYEQYV. CDR3 coding DNA: TGCAGTGTATTGAAAACAGGGAGCTCCTACGAGCAGTACGTC.

The rearrangement links TRBV5-1 to TRBJ2-1; the D gene could be TRBD1 or TRBD2 (6 bases each). Germline values: CDR1 SGHRS, CDR2 YFSETQ. Trimming cost V 5 bases and J 8 bases, with 14 bases left between them. This CDR3 region has 13 residues. The CDR3 DNA reads as TGCGCCAGCAGTCAGTGGGGGGCAGATGAGCAGTTCTTC. Protein product: CASSQWGADEQFF.

The chain employs TRBV5-1 and TRBJ1-1; 7 bases map to TRBD1. Unmatched junction bases numbered 5, after V lost 0 bases and J lost 0 bases. Germline assignment: CDR1 SGHRS and CDR2 YFSETQ. This CDR3 is 16 amino acids long. CDR3 sequence reads: CASSLDPGTVNTEAFF. The CDR3 bases are TGCGCCAGCAGCTTGGATCCCGGGACAGTGAACACTGAAGCTTTCTTT.

Turning to this clonotype: Being one base from a much bigger clone, this may be a read error. The chain joins TRBV24-1 to TRBJ2-1, with 7 bases aligning to TRBD1. The CDR3 runs 16 residues. Germline values: CDR1 KGHDR, CDR2 SFDVKD. CDR3 coding DNA: TGTGCCATCAGTGATACAGGGGAGTTTGCCTACAATGAGCAGTTCTTC. Amino acids: CAISDTGEFAYNEQFF.

This clonotype came up a few times. The chain has TRBV29-1 and TRBJ2-6; no firm D call. Deletions cut 4 bases from V and 0 bases from J, with 10 bases between. The CDR3 spans 15 residues. Per germline, CDR1 SQVTM and CDR2 ANQGSEA. In DNA, the CDR3 is TGCAGCGTTGCCCTTGGAGACTCTGGGGCCAACGTCCTGACTTTC. This encodes CSVALGDSGANVLTF.

This clonotype turned up a few times. The rearrangement uses TRBV3-1 and TRBJ1-2; no clear D gene. The CDR3 covers 15 residues. Per germline, CDR1 LGHDT and CDR2 YNNKEL (reference sequence). Trimming took 0 bases from V and 4 from J, leaving 12 bases between them. The CDR3 loop reads CASSQDGVRTYGYTF. The CDR3 nucleotides are TGTGCCAGCAGCCAAGACGGGGTTCGGACCTATGGCTACACCTTC.

The sample holds many counts of this clonotype. This sequence joins TRBV5-1 and TRBJ1-1, with unresolved D. The ends were cut back, 0 bases at V and 2 bases at J, with 8 bases in the middle. The CDR3 contains 14 residues. Per germline, CDR1 SGHRS and CDR2 YFSETQ. The CDR3 nucleotides are TGCGCCAGCAGCTTGGCGGTACCCAACACTGAAGCTTTCTTT. It is translated as CASSLAVPNTEAFF.

This clonotype was counted only a few times. This chain links TRBV28 with TRBJ2-1; 11 nucleotides align to TRBD2. The CDR3 is 15 residues long. J gave up 4 bases and V 6 bases, and 5 bases lay outside the gene matches. Germline V gene lookup returns CDR1 MDHEN and CDR2 SYDVKM. CDR3 coding DNA: TGTGCCAGCAGACTAACTAGCGGGGGTTACAATGAGCAGTTCTTC. This codes for CASRLTSGGYNEQFF.

The rearrangement links TRBV20-1 to TRBJ2-2; D possibly corresponds to TRBD2 (5 bases). This CDR3 has 14 amino acids. The germline gives CDR1 DFQATT, CDR2 SNEGSKA (reference sequence). V was shortened by 4 bases and J by 6 bases, with 15 bases between the two germline ends. CDR3 sequence reads: CSANSRPGAGELFF. CDR3 nucleotide sequence: TGCAGTGCTAACTCCCGCCCCGGGGCCGGGGAGCTGTTTTTT.

The V and J genes are TRBV29-1 and TRBJ2-1; 9 bases agree with TRBD2. Germline V gene data show CDR1 as SQVTM and CDR2 as ANQGSEA. V lost 4 bases to trimming and J lost 8 bases; unmatched junction nucleotides: 3. CDR3 size: 12 residues. Here the CDR3 DNA reads TGCAGCGTTGGACTAGCGGACGATGAGCAGTTCTTC. As protein: CSVGLADDEQFF.

CDR3 sequence reads: CSARAGRTRETQYF. The CDR3 coding sequence is TGCAGTGCTCGTGCGGGACGTACTAGGGAGACCCAGTACTTC. The gene calls are TRBV20-1 and TRBJ2-5; possible D gene TRBD2, 6 bases. Trimming cost V 5 bases and J 5 bases, with 18 bases left between them. The CDR3 consists of 14 residues. The V gene's germline CDR1 is DFQATT and CDR2 SNEGSKA (reference sequence).

This clonotype was observed a handful of times. The rearrangement links TRBV5-1 to TRBJ1-1; 7 bases are a match to TRBD1. The CDR3 consists of 14 residues. Germline CDR1 is SGHRS and CDR2 is YFSETQ. The V and J ends lost 5 bases and 5 bases, in that order; junction bases with no gene match: 9. The CDR3 sequence: CASSFQGGLTEAFF. The DNA of the CDR3 is TGCGCCAGCAGTTTTCAGGGGGGCTTGACTGAAGCTTTCTTT.

The chain links TRBV7-8 to TRBJ2-5; D call uncertain. The CDR3 contains 15 residues. The V end lost 4 bases, the J end lost 1 base, and 13 bases lay between the germline ends. Germline-derived CDR1 and CDR2 are SGHVS and FQNEAQ. CDR3 residues: CASSSQPGLQETQYF. In DNA form, the CDR3 reads TGTGCCAGCAGCTCCCAACCCGGGCTCCAAGAGACCCAGTACTTC.

The chain joins TRBV12-3 or TRBV12-4 to TRBJ1-2, with D unresolved. CDR3 length equals 12 residues. V was cut by 6 bases and J by 14 bases, with 19 bases left in between. CDR3 coding DNA: TGTGCCAGCAGCTTAACGGAGTCTGACCAAACCTTC. This codes for CASSLTESDQTF.

Many counts were recorded for this clonotype. The V and J genes are TRBV6-4 and TRBJ2-3, with unresolved D. V shed 0 bases and J shed 3 bases, with 10 bases lying between them. CDR1 is MRHNA, CDR2 SNTAGT, per germline. This CDR3 is 15 amino acids long. CDR3 DNA: TGTGCCAGCAGTGACTCGAGCCTAGGGACAGATACGCAGTATTTT. As protein: CASSDSSLGTDTQYF.

The chain is built from TRBV7-3 and TRBJ2-5, with D perhaps TRBD2 (6 bases). The CDR3 loop spans 13 amino acids. Trimming shortened V by 5 bases and J by 4 bases, and 11 bases separated the two germline ends. Germline CDR1 SGHTA, CDR2 FQGTGA. CDR3 sequence: CASSIQGGETQYF. CDR3 DNA sequence: TGTGCCAGCAGCATTCAGGGAGGAGAGACCCAGTACTTC.

This clonotype showed up just a few times. This chain uses TRBV11-2 with TRBJ2-3; D remains unclear. This CDR3 contains 16 residues. Trimming left V 4 bases short and J 1 base short, with 15 bases between. Looked up from germline, CDR1 is SGHAT and CDR2 is FQNNGV. This CDR3 is CASSSPDEVGTDTQYF. DNA for the CDR3: TGTGCCAGCAGCTCCCCCGATGAGGTAGGCACAGATACGCAGTATTTT.

This clonotype was seen repeatedly, ten times or more. The J gene is TRBJ2-7, the V gene TRBV12-3 or TRBV12-4; 10 bases are shared with TRBD1. This CDR3 contains 15 residues. The J segment lost 6 bases and the V segment lost 6 bases, leaving 11 bases of the junction unmatched. The DNA for the CDR3 is TGTGCCAGCAGGGTGACAGGGGGCTATGTCAGCGAGCAGTACGTC. It yields the protein CASRVTGGYVSEQYV.

This clonotype has only a few counts. The chain recombines TRBV12-3 or TRBV12-4 with TRBJ2-7; perhaps TRBD2 as D (5 bases). This CDR3 has 12 residues. Trimming left V 1 base short and J 5 bases short, with 6 bases between. CDR3 sequence: CASSLEGDEQYV. The CDR3 coding sequence is TGTGCCAGCAGTTTAGAGGGAGACGAGCAGTACGTC.

This clonotype was seen ten or more times. The chain employs TRBV4-3 and TRBJ1-4; no firm D call. The V and J ends lost 4 bases and 0 bases respectively, with 6 bases between them. Germline V gives CDR1 LGHNA, CDR2 YSLEER. The CDR3 spans 14 residues. The CDR3 spells CASSPQPTNEKLFF. CDR3 coding DNA: TGCGCCAGCAGCCCACAGCCAACTAATGAAAAACTGTTTTTT.

This clonotype was seen ten or more times. This sequence joins TRBV12-3 or TRBV12-4 and TRBJ2-1; D gene unclear. The ends were cut back, 5 bases at V and 10 bases at J, with 12 bases in the middle. The CDR3 spans 12 residues. The CDR3 protein is CASSHTAREQFF. The DNA of the CDR3 is TGTGCCAGCAGTCATACAGCGCGAGAGCAGTTCTTC.

The chain recombines TRBV4-1 with TRBJ1-1; unclear D gene. Germline V gene data show CDR1 as MGHRA and CDR2 as YSYEKL. The germline V and J ends were trimmed by 4 bases and 1 base, with 13 bases remaining between them. The CDR3 has 15 residues. The CDR3 loop is CASSLLSGGNTEAFF. Written as DNA, the CDR3 is TGCGCCAGCAGCCTCTTATCCGGAGGGAACACTGAAGCTTTCTTT.

The chain recombines TRBV6-1 with TRBJ2-7; 8 positions match TRBD1. There are 16 residues in the CDR3. Per germline, CDR1 MNHNS and CDR2 SASEGT. With 7 bases clipped from V and 6 bases from J, the junction kept 17 bases outside the gene matches. The CDR3 region is CASKKTGGKIEAEQYV. In nucleotides, the CDR3 is TGTGCCAGCAAAAAAACAGGGGGGAAAATTGAAGCCGAGCAGTACGTC.

This clonotype was observed at least ten times. V usage is TRBV6-5 and J usage is TRBJ1-1; 7 bases agree with TRBD1. After removal of 6 bases from V and 11 bases from J, the junction contained 9 bases not matched to a gene. Germline CDR1 is MNHEY and CDR2 is SVGAGI. CDR3 length equals 12 residues. The CDR3 DNA is TGTGCCAGCAGGTACACAACAGGGGACGCTTTCTTT. Protein product: CASRYTTGDAFF.